One and the same sample provided the 3 T cell receptor beta chains below, sequenced in a study of OX40 agonist ivuxolimab in advanced cancers. Libraries were prepared by immunoSEQ multiplex PCR; TCRdb keeps only in-frame clonotypes and omits some of them. The repertoire holds 34,000 or so clones, with approximately 80% as singletons. The material was CD4+ or CD8+ T cells sorted from blood, obtained in a trial of the OX40 agonist ivuxolimab. The receptor set was obtained from an adult with an advanced solid tumor such as melanoma, head and neck, liver or kidney cancer.

The rearrangement links TRBV7-2 to TRBJ2-5; TRBD1 is a possible D gene (7 bases). Germline values: CDR1 SGHTA, CDR2 FQGNSA. CDR3 length equals 13 residues. V was cut by 7 bases and J by 7 bases, with 16 bases left in between. CDR3 DNA sequence: TGTGCCAGCACCCAGGGGGAGCGGGTGACCCAGTACTTC. Protein sequence: CASTQGERVTQYF. The whole variable domain, filled in from reference TRBV7-2 and TRBJ2-5, reads GAGVSQSPSNKVTEKGKDVELRCDPISGHTALYWYRQSLGQGLEFLIYFQGNSAPDKSGLPSDRFSAERTGGSVSTLTIQRTQQEDSAVYLCASTQGERVTQYFGPGTRLLVL.

The V call is TRBV25-1, the J call TRBJ1-1; 8 positions agree with TRBD1. V was clipped by 7 bases and J by 1 base; unmatched bases: 5. There are 14 residues in the CDR3. Per the germline V gene, CDR1 is MGHDK and CDR2 is SYGVNS. In DNA form, the CDR3 reads TGTGCCAGCAAACCAACAGGGGGGAACACTGAAGCTTTCTTT. Translating gives CASKPTGGNTEAFF.

The chain carries TRBV19 and TRBJ1-3; D is unclear. Trimming shortened V by 6 bases and J by 8 bases, and 14 bases separated the two germline ends. Germline V gene sequence: CDR1 LNHDA, CDR2 SQIVND (reference sequence). The CDR3 sequence is 13 residues long. This CDR3 reads CASRDQSGYTIYF. The CDR3 region has the DNA TGTGCCAGTAGGGATCAAAGCGGCTACACCATATATTTT.